The source of this TCR beta chain is a study of identical twins. Using its own MiXCR run on the 5' RACE reads, TCRdb lists one record per CDR3 protein. The table records roughly 540,000 distinct CDR3 sequences, less than 25% of them present only once. The CDR3 spans 15 residues. Trimming at V came to 4 bases and at J to 5 bases, leaving 12 bases not matched to a gene. Per germline, CDR1 SGDLS and CDR2 YYNGEE. Broader study findings: The presence of invariant MAIT and iNKT cells could partly confound analyses of zero-insertion sequences.

A note on this clonotype: Its specificity is unknown.

Donors were all healthy Caucasians. This sample also appeared in a second study, on T cells expressing NK-cell markers.

The rearrangement uses TRBV9 and TRBJ2-7; 7 nucleotides agree with TRBD2. The specimen was CD4+ T cells sorted from blood. The TCR was taken from a woman aged 18-35 years in good health. CDR3 amino acids: CASSSQAGKGDEQYF. CDR3 sequence (DNA): TGTGCCAGCAGCTCCCAAGCGGGAAAGGGAGACGAGCAGTACTTC. The full variable domain, completed using reference TRBV9 and TRBJ2-7, is DSGVTQTPKHLITATGQRVTLRCSPRSGDLSVYWYQQSLDQGLQFLIQYYNGEERAKGNILERFSAQQFPDLHSELNLSSLELGDSALYFCASSSQAGKGDEQYFGPGTRLTVT.